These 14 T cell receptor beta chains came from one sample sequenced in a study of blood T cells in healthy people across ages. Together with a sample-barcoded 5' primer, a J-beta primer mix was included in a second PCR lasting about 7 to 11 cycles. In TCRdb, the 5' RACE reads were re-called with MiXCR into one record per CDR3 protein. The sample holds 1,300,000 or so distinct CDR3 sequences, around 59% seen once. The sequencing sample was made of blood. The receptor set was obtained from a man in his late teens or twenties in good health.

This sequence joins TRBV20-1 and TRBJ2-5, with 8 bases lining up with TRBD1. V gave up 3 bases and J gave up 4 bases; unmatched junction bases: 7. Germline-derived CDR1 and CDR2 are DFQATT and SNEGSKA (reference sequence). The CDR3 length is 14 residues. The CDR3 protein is CSASLPGGGETQYF. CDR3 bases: TGCAGTGCTAGCCTGCCAGGGGGCGGAGAGACCCAGTACTTC.

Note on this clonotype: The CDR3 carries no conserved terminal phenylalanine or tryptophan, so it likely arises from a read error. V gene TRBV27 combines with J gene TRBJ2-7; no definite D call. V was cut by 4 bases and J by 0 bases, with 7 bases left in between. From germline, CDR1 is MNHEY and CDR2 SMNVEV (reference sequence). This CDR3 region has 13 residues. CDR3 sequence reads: CASSYRVSYEQYL. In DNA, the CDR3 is TGTGCCAGCAGTTATAGGGTCTCCTACGAGCAGTACCTC.

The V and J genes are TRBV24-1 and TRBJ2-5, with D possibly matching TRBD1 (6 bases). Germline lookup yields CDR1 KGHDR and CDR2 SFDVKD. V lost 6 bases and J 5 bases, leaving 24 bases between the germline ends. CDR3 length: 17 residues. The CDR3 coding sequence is TGTGCCACCAGTCCGTGGGGGCCACAGGGCCCAGCTGAGACCCAGTACTTC. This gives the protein CATSPWGPQGPAETQYF.

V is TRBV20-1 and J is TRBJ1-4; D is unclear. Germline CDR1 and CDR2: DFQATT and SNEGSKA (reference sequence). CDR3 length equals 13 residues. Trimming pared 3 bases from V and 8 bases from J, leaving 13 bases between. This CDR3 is CSARSGPVEKLFF. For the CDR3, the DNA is TGCAGTGCTAGGTCCGGACCAGTAGAAAAACTGTTTTTT.

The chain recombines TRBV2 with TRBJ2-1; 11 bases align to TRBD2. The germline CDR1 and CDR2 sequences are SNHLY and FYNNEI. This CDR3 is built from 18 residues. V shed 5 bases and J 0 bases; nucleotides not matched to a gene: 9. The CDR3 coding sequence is TGTGCCAGCAGTAAACCGGGACTAGCGGTGATCTCCTACAATGAGCAGTTCTTC. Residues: CASSKPGLAVISYNEQFF.

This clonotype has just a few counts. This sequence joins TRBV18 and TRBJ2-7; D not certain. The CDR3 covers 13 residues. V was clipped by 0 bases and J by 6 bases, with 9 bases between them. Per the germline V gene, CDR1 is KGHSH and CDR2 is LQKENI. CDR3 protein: CASSPPDDLEQYF. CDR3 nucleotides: TGTGCCAGCTCACCACCGGACGATCTCGAGCAGTACTTC.

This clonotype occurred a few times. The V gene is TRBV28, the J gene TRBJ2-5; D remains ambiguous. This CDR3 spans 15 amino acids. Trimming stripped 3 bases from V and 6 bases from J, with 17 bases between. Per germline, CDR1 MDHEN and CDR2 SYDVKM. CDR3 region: CASSLGGRPMKTQYF. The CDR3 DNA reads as TGTGCCAGCAGTTTGGGCGGCAGGCCAATGAAGACCCAGTACTTC.

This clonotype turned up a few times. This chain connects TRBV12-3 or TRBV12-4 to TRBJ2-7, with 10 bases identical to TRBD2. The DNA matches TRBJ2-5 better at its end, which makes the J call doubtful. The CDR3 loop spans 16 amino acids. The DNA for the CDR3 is TGTGCCAGCAGTCTGTATAGCGGGGGGTCGCCAGAGACCCAGTACTTC. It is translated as CASSLYSGGSPETQYF.

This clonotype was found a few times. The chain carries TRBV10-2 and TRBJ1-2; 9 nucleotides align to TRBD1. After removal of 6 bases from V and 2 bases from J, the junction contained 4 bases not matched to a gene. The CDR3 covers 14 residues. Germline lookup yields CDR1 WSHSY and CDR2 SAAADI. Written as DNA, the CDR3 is TGCGCCAGCAGCGGGGACAGGGACAACTATGGCTACACCTTC. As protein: CASSGDRDNYGYTF.

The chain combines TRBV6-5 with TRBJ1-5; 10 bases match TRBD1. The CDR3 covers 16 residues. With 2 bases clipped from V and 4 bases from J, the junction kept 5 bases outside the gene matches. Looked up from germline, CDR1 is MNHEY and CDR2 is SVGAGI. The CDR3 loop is CASSYTSDRGNQPQHF. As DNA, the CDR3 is TGTGCCAGCAGTTACACCTCGGACAGGGGGAATCAGCCCCAGCATTTT.

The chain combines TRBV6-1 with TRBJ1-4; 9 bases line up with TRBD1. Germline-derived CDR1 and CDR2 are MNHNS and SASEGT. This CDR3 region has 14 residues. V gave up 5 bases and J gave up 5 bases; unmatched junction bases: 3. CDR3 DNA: TGTGCCAGCAGTTGGGACAGGGCAAATGAAAAACTGTTTTTT. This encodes CASSWDRANEKLFF.

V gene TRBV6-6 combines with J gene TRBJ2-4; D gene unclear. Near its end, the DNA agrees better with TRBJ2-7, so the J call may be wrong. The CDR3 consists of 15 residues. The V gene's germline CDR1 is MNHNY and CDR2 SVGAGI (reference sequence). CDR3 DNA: TGTGCCAGCAGTTACCATTGGGCCTCGGCCTACGAGCAGTACTTC. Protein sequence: CASSYHWASAYEQYF.

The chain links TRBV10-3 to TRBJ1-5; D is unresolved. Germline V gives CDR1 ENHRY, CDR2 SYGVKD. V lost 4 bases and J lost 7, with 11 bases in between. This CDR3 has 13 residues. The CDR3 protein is CAISGRGYQPQHF. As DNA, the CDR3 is TGTGCCATCAGTGGGCGAGGCTACCAGCCCCAGCATTTT.

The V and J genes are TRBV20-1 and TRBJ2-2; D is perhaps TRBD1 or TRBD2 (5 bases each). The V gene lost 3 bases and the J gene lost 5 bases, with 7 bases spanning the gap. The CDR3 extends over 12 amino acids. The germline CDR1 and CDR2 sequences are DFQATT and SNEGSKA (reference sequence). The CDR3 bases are TGCAGTGCTAGGGGGGAGACCGGGGAGCTGTTTTTT. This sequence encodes CSARGETGELFF.